This paragraph covers one T cell receptor (beta chain) sequence. These data come from a study of blood T cell repertoires in COVID-19. For the study at large: Symptom resolution, clearance, or two negative PCRs marked donors in Cohort 3 as recovered. Sites in the United States, Italy and Spain provided acute and convalescent COVID-19 samples.

The V and J ends lost 6 bases and 2 bases, in that order; junction bases with no gene match: 0. Germline CDR1 and CDR2: WSHSY and SAAADI. This CDR3 has 12 residues. Participants reported their clinical history, and cohort assignment relied on those reports. Authors' processing steps: Reference gene primer amplification in the assay estimated nucleated cell counts. Here immunoSEQ multiplex PCR was the method, and the copy in TCRdb shows in-frame clones only, minus some. V, J and clone size are those of that table, while D and trimming were read from the DNA. The sample carries 200,000 to 250,000 clones, about 86% recorded once.

Sequencing was performed on PBMCs or T cells enriched from blood (not recorded which). The rearrangement joins TRBV10-2 to TRBJ2-7; 8 bases fit TRBD1. The sequence was collected from a woman in her forties or fifties in a cohort exposed to, infected with or recovered from COVID-19 (not recorded which). The CDR3 spells CASSRGPYEQYF. Written as DNA, the CDR3 is TGCGCCAGCAGCAGGGGGCCCTACGAGCAGTACTTC.